One and the same sample provided the 30 T cell receptor beta chains below, sequenced in a study of cytomegalovirus exposure and HLA in healthy donors. A multiplex PCR was run with 60 Vbeta primers and 13 Jbeta primers. Sequencing was performed with immunoSEQ multiplex PCR; in TCRdb, only in-frame clones are kept and a portion is missing. The table lists under 200,000 clones, around 78% of them singletons. Sequenced input: PBMCs. Receptors originate from a man aged 35 to 55 in good health and CMV-seronegative.

V and J are TRBV28 and TRBJ1-5; 7 bases are shared with TRBD1. Germline V CDR1 and CDR2: MDHEN, SYDVKM. The V and J ends lost 3 bases and 6 bases, in that order; junction bases with no gene match: 5. This CDR3 has 14 residues. CDR3 bases: TGTGCCAGCAGTTTTATGACAGGGACTCAGCCCCAGCATTTT. Protein sequence: CASSFMTGTQPQHF.

The chain joins TRBV5-1 to TRBJ2-5; weak D call: TRBD2 (6 bases). The CDR3 extends over 14 amino acids. Trimming shortened V by 4 bases and J by 2 bases, and 12 bases separated the two germline ends. Germline V CDR1 and CDR2: SGHRS, YFSETQ. The CDR3: CASSPGLWQETQYF. In DNA, the CDR3 is TGCGCCAGCAGCCCGGGACTGTGGCAAGAGACCCAGTACTTC.

This clone was found a few times. V is TRBV2 and J is TRBJ1-1, with a possible D match to TRBD1 (6 bases). The V end was cut by 4 bases, the J end by 0 bases, with 15 bases between. Per germline, CDR1 SNHLY and CDR2 FYNNEI. The length of the CDR3 is 16 residues. This chain's CDR3 is CASSGWGGPMNTEAFF. The CDR3 DNA is TGTGCCAGCAGTGGGTGGGGGGGCCCCATGAACACTGAAGCTTTCTTT.

The chain joins TRBV7-9 to TRBJ2-5; D remains unclear. CDR3 length: 14 residues. The V gene lost 4 bases and the J gene lost 2 bases, with 11 bases spanning the gap. Germline CDR1 and CDR2: SEHNR and FQNEAQ (reference sequence). In DNA form, the CDR3 reads TGTGCCAGCAGCTCCCTTACCGGGCAAGAGACCCAGTACTTC. The encoded protein is CASSSLTGQETQYF.

The V call is TRBV28, the J call TRBJ2-2; 7 nucleotides agree with TRBD1. V was pared by 3 bases and J by 6 bases, with 7 bases of the junction left unmatched. CDR3 length equals 15 residues. Germline V gene lookup returns CDR1 MDHEN and CDR2 SYDVKM. CDR3 amino acids: CASSFLGGRSGELFF. The CDR3 DNA reads as TGTGCCAGCAGTTTTTTAGGGGGCCGGTCCGGGGAGCTGTTTTTT. Based on the CDR3 plus reference TRBV28 and TRBJ2-2, the full variable domain is DVKVTQSSRYLVKRTGEKVFLECVQDMDHENMFWYRQDPGLGLRLIYFSYDVKMKEKGDIPEGYSVSREKKERFSLILESASTNQTSMYLCASSFLGGRSGELFFGEGSRLTVL.

The chain links TRBV5-8 to TRBJ1-1, with 8 bases that match TRBD1. This CDR3 spans 12 amino acids. V lost 2 bases and J lost 10; bases outside the gene matches: 4. Germline CDR1 is SGHTS and CDR2 is YDEGEE. CDR3 bases: TGTGCCAGCAGCTTACGGACAGGGCCAGCTTTCTTT. This gives the protein CASSLRTGPAFF.

The V gene is TRBV5-1, the J gene TRBJ2-1, with D possibly TRBD1 on 6 matching bases. Trimming stripped 2 bases from V and 4 bases from J, with 7 bases between. From germline, CDR1 is SGHRS and CDR2 YFSETQ. This CDR3 is built from 13 residues. The CDR3 DNA reads TGCGCCAGCAGCTTAGGGGGATACAATGAGCAGTTCTTC. This codes for CASSLGGYNEQFF.

This clone occurred once. The chain carries TRBV25-1 and TRBJ2-7; 8 bases line up with TRBD1. The CDR3 covers 14 residues. The V segment lost 3 bases and the J segment 2 bases; nucleotides outside the gene matches: 3. Germline CDR1 and CDR2: MGHDK and SYGVNS. The CDR3 here is CASSDRTGTYEQYF. The CDR3 DNA sequence: TGTGCCAGCAGTGACAGGACAGGGACCTACGAGCAGTACTTC.

The chain links TRBV9 to TRBJ2-6; a weak D match, TRBD1 (6 bases). V shed 4 bases and J shed 0 bases, with 14 bases lying between them. The germline V gene encodes CDR1 SGDLS and CDR2 YYNGEE. The CDR3 runs to 17 residues. DNA for the CDR3: TGTGCCAGCAGCTTCCGGGACATAAGCTCTGGGGCCAACGTCCTGACTTTC. Amino acids: CASSFRDISSGANVLTF.

The chain carries TRBV28 and TRBJ2-1; tentative D call: TRBD1 (6 bases). There are 15 residues in the CDR3. The germline V gene encodes CDR1 MDHEN and CDR2 SYDVKM. V lost 5 bases to trimming and J lost 7 bases, with 18 bases between them. CDR3 sequence: CASSDRQQGKNEQFF. The CDR3 region has the DNA TGTGCCAGCAGTGACCGCCAACAGGGTAAGAATGAGCAGTTCTTC.

This chain connects TRBV30 to TRBJ2-5; 10 positions match TRBD2. V trimming: 4 bases; J trimming: 5 bases; junction bases outside the gene matches: 4. CDR1 is GTSNPN and CDR2 is SVGIG in the germline V gene (reference sequence). CDR3 length: 13 residues. The CDR3 reads CAWTSGRVETQYF. The CDR3 DNA reads TGTGCCTGGACTAGCGGGAGAGTTGAGACCCAGTACTTC.

The chain recombines TRBV28 with TRBJ2-1; D not resolved. The length of the CDR3 is 15 residues. Germline V gene data show CDR1 as MDHEN and CDR2 as SYDVKM. The V end lost 3 bases, the J end lost 1 base, and 10 bases lay between the germline ends. The CDR3 DNA reads TGTGCCAGCAGTTTCTCGCTAGAATCCTACAATGAGCAGTTCTTC. Protein sequence: CASSFSLESYNEQFF.

The chain uses TRBV10-1 and TRBJ2-7; possibly TRBD1 for D (6 bases). Germline V gene data show CDR1 as WNHNN and CDR2 as SYGVQD (reference sequence). CDR3 length: 14 amino acids. V was cut by 2 bases and J by 5 bases, with 13 bases left in between. This CDR3 is CASSEGQSLHEQYF. CDR3 coding DNA: TGCGCCAGCAGTGAGGGACAGAGCCTCCACGAGCAGTACTTC.

This chain uses TRBV27 with TRBJ2-3, with 10 bases matching TRBD2. Germline V gives CDR1 MNHEY, CDR2 SMNVEV (reference sequence). After removal of 2 bases from V and 4 bases from J, the junction contained 3 bases not matched to a gene. This CDR3 comprises 15 residues. DNA of the CDR3: TGTGCCAGCAGTTTACTAGCGGGAGTGGCAGATACGCAGTATTTT. This codes for CASSLLAGVADTQYF.

The CDR3 here is CASSVAYRNEKLFF. CDR3 in DNA: TGTGCCAGCAGCGTAGCCTATCGAAATGAAAAACTGTTTTTT. The rearrangement uses TRBV9 and TRBJ1-4; the D is unclear. V lost 0 bases, J lost 5 bases, and 8 bases lay in between. The CDR3 contains 14 residues. The germline gives CDR1 SGDLS, CDR2 YYNGEE.

The V gene is TRBV5-4, the J gene TRBJ2-2; D is undetermined. From germline, CDR1 is SGHNT and CDR2 YYREEE (reference sequence). The CDR3 is 14 residues long. Between the trimmed V and J ends, which lost 0 bases and 7 bases, there was a span of 10 bases. This chain's CDR3 is CASSLEVRGGELFF. In DNA, the CDR3 is TGTGCCAGCAGCTTGGAAGTGCGAGGCGGGGAGCTGTTTTTT.

The V and J genes are TRBV4-1 and TRBJ1-1; D uncertain. V dropped 0 bases and J dropped 1 base, with 6 bases sitting between them. Germline CDR1 reads MGHRA; CDR2 reads YSYEKL. This CDR3 contains 14 residues. The CDR3 DNA follows: TGCGCCAGCAGCCAAGATCGGGGGAACACTGAAGCTTTCTTT. It yields the protein CASSQDRGNTEAFF.

V and J are TRBV6-5 and TRBJ2-7; 9 positions match TRBD1. The trim removed 8 bases at V and 7 bases at J, leaving 9 bases unmatched. The germline gives CDR1 MNHEY, CDR2 SVGAGI. The CDR3 loop spans 13 amino acids. Written as DNA, the CDR3 is TGTGCCAGCGCTAGACAGGGGGTTGGAGAGCAGTACTTC. Protein sequence: CASARQGVGEQYF.

This sequence joins TRBV2 and TRBJ2-2, with a possible D match to TRBD2 (7 bases). Per germline, CDR1 SNHLY and CDR2 FYNNEI. Trimming stripped 7 bases from V and 5 bases from J, with 17 bases between. The CDR3 contains 15 residues. CDR3: CASNGGGGTTGELFF. The CDR3 DNA sequence: TGTGCCAGCAATGGGGGAGGGGGTACGACCGGGGAGCTGTTTTTT.

The gene calls are TRBV5-5 and TRBJ2-5, with a possible D match to TRBD1 (6 bases). Trimming removed 6 bases from V and 2 bases from J, with 14 bases in between. The CDR3 extends over 14 amino acids. Looked up from germline, CDR1 is SGHKS and CDR2 is YYEKEE (reference sequence). As DNA, the CDR3 is TGTGCCAGCACCTTAGAGCAGGGGCAAGAGACCCAGTACTTC. Protein sequence: CASTLEQGQETQYF.

A word on this clone: Other DNA sequences in this sample translate to the same CDR3. The CDR3, as DNA: TGTGCCAGCAGCTTGGCCGGGAGCGGGGGATTGAATGAGCAGTTCTTC. Encoded protein: CASSLAGSGGLNEQFF. V usage is TRBV5-4 and J usage is TRBJ2-1, with 8 bases fitting TRBD2. CDR3 length: 16 amino acids. The V segment lost 0 bases and the J segment 7 bases; nucleotides outside the gene matches: 9. The germline CDR1 and CDR2 sequences are SGHNT and YYREEE (reference sequence).

This sequence joins TRBV21-1 and TRBJ1-5; the D call in the table, TRBD1, was not verified against the DNA. TRBV21-1 is designated a pseudogene. The CDR3 spans 17 residues. The CDR3 spells CASSTYETGKAIQPQHF. CDR3 nucleotides: TGTGCCAGCAGCACCTATGAGACAGGGAAGGCCATCCAGCCCCAGCATTTT.

This chain connects TRBV29-1 to TRBJ1-4; D gene uncertain. The CDR3 has 13 amino acids. Deletions cut 2 bases from V and 7 bases from J, with 11 bases between. Germline CDR1 is SQVTM and CDR2 is ANQGSEA. The CDR3 coding sequence is TGCAGCGTTGAACTTCCTAGAAGTGAAAAACTGTTTTTT. Protein: CSVELPRSEKLFF.

CDR3 amino acids: CASSNRGGDSYEQYV. DNA of the CDR3: TGTGCCAGCAGCAATAGGGGCGGCGACTCCTACGAGCAGTACGTC. The chain carries TRBV21-1 and TRBJ2-7; the DNA was not compared with TRBD1, the D call given in the table. TRBV21-1 corresponds to a pseudogene. The CDR3 has 15 amino acids.

J is TRBJ1-2 and V is TRBV19; D perhaps matches TRBD1 (5 bases). The CDR3 length is 14 residues. CDR1 is LNHDA, CDR2 SQIVND, per germline (reference sequence). V lost 7 bases and J 3 bases, leaving 15 bases between the germline ends. CDR3 amino acids: CASTGRGPYYGYTF. CDR3 DNA sequence: TGTGCCAGTACCGGAAGGGGCCCTTACTATGGCTACACCTTC.

The chain links TRBV7-9 to TRBJ2-5, with D possibly being TRBD1 (8 bases). Trimming took 2 bases from V and 5 from J, leaving 15 bases between them. The germline CDR1 and CDR2 sequences are SEHNR and FQNEAQ (reference sequence). This CDR3 region has 15 residues. The CDR3: CASSLRDRGGETQYF. As DNA, the CDR3 is TGTGCCAGCAGCTTAAGAGACAGGGGAGGGGAGACCCAGTACTTC.

The chain links TRBV27 to TRBJ2-2; no firm D call. The CDR3 has 15 residues. Trimming took off 2 bases at V and 6 bases at J, with 13 bases between the two ends. CDR1 is MNHEY and CDR2 is SMNVEV in the germline V gene (reference sequence). CDR3 residues: CASSLRDNPAGELFF. CDR3 DNA sequence: TGTGCCAGCAGTTTACGAGACAATCCAGCCGGGGAGCTGTTTTTT.

The chain carries TRBV6-4 and TRBJ2-3; the match to TRBD2 covers 12 bases. The J segment lost 2 bases and the V segment lost 7 bases, leaving 7 bases of the junction unmatched. The CDR3 consists of 16 residues. Per the germline V gene, CDR1 is MRHNA and CDR2 is SNTAGT. This chain's CDR3 is CASILLAGGITDTQYF. Written as DNA, the CDR3 is TGTGCCAGCATCCTCCTAGCGGGAGGGATCACAGATACGCAGTATTTT.

The chain has TRBV11-2 and TRBJ2-2, with 15 bases identical to TRBD2. The V gene end was trimmed by 1 base and the J gene end by 6 bases; junction bases not matched to a gene: 3. The CDR3 sequence is 17 residues long. The V gene's germline CDR1 is SGHAT and CDR2 FQNNGV. The CDR3 DNA reads TGTGCCAGCAGCTTAGCTAGGACTAGCGGGAGGGCCGGGGAGCTGTTTTTT. Protein sequence: CASSLARTSGRAGELFF.

This clone was counted a few times. This sequence joins TRBV18 and TRBJ2-5, with 7 bases identical to TRBD1. The CDR3 has 14 amino acids. Germline values: CDR1 KGHSH, CDR2 LQKENI. J gave up 4 bases and V 6 bases, and 8 bases lay outside the gene matches. The CDR3 DNA follows: TGTGCCAGCTCGTCCGGGACAGTAGTAGAGACCCAGTACTTC. It is translated as CASSSGTVVETQYF.